This T cell receptor (beta chain) was retrieved from a study of cytomegalovirus exposure and HLA in healthy donors. General study findings and limits: Analysis was carried out at a later point, and it linked a missense DCLRE1C variant to TCR beta V- and J-gene trimming. Despite most TCR sequences being rare, some public TCRs occurred in many donors.

This clone was seen just once. The antigen remains undetermined. The CDR3 has 13 amino acids. Germline CDR1 is SGHAT and CDR2 is FQNNGV. V dropped 1 base and J dropped 7; count of bases not matched to a gene: 2. A multiplex PCR was run with 60 Vbeta primers and 13 Jbeta primers. Libraries were prepared by immunoSEQ multiplex PCR; TCRdb keeps only in-frame clonotypes and omits some of them. The sample shows some 150,000 clones, around 73% of them seen only once. The sequence was obtained from a male donor in good health and CMV-seronegative. V and J are TRBV11-2 and TRBJ1-2; 8 bases map to TRBD1. Source material: PBMCs. CDR3 sequence (DNA): TGTGCCAGCAGCTTAGGGACAGGGCTTGGCTACACCTTC. Translation: CASSLGTGLGYTF.